This T cell receptor (beta chain) was retrieved from a study of human T cells and chemical hapten exposure. As for the study in general: Readings were taken at 6 days from patch tests that had applied 0.01% DPC to the upper back. Study-level points and caveats: Among expanded TCRs, significantly more large CDR3 similarity clusters formed than among controls.

Described time point: patch test 2, 6 weeks after DPC sensitization. Specified treatment: therapeutic diphenylcyclopropenone sensitization with weekly scalp DPC. The library tagged individual cDNA molecules with unique molecular identifiers. TCRdb used MiXCR to reprocess the RACE reads, holding one entry per CDR3 protein. The sample carries just over 350,000 distinct CDR3 sequences, about 6.9% recorded once. About this clonotype itself: Its antigen remains unknown.

This receptor was obtained from a woman younger than 30 with alopecia areata. Some clones in this sample may be carry-over from other donors' samples. The sequenced sample was whole blood, obtained in connection with sensitization to the hapten diphenylcyclopropenone (DPC).

The CDR3 bases are TGTGCCAGCAGCCGAGGGGGAATTAGCACAGATACGCAGTATTTT. Translation gives CASSRGGISTDTQYF. The chain recombines TRBV6-2 or TRBV6-3 with TRBJ2-3, with TRBD1 as a possible D gene (6 bases). V lost 6 bases and J 0 bases, leaving 13 bases between the germline ends. In germline, CDR1 is MNHEY, CDR2 SVGEGT. This CDR3 has 15 amino acids.